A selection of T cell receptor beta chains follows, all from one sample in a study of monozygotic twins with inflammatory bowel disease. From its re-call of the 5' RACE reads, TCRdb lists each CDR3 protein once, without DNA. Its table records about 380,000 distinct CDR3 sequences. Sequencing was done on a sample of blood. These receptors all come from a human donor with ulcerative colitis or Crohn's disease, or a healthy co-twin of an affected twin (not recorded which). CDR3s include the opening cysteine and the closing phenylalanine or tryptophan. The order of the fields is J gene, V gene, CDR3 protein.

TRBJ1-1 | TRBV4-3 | CASSQDDVRYTEAFF
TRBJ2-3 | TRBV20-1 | CSAREVWVSTDTQYF
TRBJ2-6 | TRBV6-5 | CASAPRANVLTF
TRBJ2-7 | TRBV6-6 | CASSYSGLAYEQYF
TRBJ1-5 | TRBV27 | CASSPGTGAFQPQHF
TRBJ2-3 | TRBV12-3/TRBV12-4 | CASSLLGVDTQYF
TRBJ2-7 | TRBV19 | CASSMSQDIWAEQYF
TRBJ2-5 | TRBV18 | CASSARTSQETQYF
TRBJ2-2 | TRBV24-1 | CATSSELGRGVRTGELFF
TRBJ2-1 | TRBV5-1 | CASSFFPAYNEQFF
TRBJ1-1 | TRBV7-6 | CASSIDRGNTEAFF
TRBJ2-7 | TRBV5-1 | CASSSGTYGYEQYF
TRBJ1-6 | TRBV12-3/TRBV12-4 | CASSRNRAPGSPLHF
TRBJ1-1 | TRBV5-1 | CASSFATSSTEAFF
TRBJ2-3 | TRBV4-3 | CASSQAGRGPDTQYF
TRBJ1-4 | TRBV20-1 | CSARQTLTNEKLFF
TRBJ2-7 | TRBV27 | CASSPRLAPYEQYF
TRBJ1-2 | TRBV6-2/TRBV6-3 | CASTYYGYGYTF
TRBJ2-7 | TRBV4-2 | CASSQDRSLYEQYF
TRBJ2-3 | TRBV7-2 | CASSLGDRTSTDTQYF
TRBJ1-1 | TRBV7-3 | CASSLTGGNTEAFF
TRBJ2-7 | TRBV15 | CATSKGWTGANYEQYF
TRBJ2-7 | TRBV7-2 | CASRLGISYEQYF
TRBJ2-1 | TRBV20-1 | CSARSSGLGNEQFF
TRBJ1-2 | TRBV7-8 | CASSLDGRGGSGYTF
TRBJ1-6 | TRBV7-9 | CASSVYGQAGDSPLHF
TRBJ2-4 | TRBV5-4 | CASSAQGALAKNIQYF